These 22 T cell receptor beta chains originate from one sample sequenced in a study of regulatory T cells in long-lasting Graves disease. Libraries of TCR beta came from iRepertoire HTBI primers plus Arm-PCR of CDR3 regions. TCRdb fed the multiplex PCR reads into MiXCR, producing one record per CDR3 protein. The data contain fewer than 550,000 distinct CDR3 sequences, about 15% of them singletons. The time point was: newly diagnosed GD, antithyroid drugs for less than 3 months. The TCR library was made from RNA extracted from PBMCs. The sample was also reused in another study, on T cells in Graves' hyperthyroidism and ophthalmopathy.

The sequencing here drew on peripheral blood mononuclear cells (PBMCs), taken at new diagnosis, from a patient treated with antithyroid drugs. The receptor source for this set is a woman younger than 30 with Graves disease.

This clonotype was observed at least ten times. This chain links TRBV2 with TRBJ2-6; tentatively, D is TRBD2 (6 bases). The germline V and J ends were trimmed by 8 bases and 2 bases, with 13 bases remaining between them. Germline V gives CDR1 SNHLY, CDR2 FYNNEI. This CDR3 has 15 residues. The CDR3 is CASGQGGTGANVLTF. For the CDR3, the DNA is TGTGCCAGCGGGCAGGGAGGAACTGGGGCCAACGTCCTGACTTTC. The full variable domain, its missing parts supplied by reference TRBV2 and TRBJ2-6, is EPEVTQTPSHQVTQMGQEVILRCVPISNHLYFYWYRQILGQKVEFLVSFYNNEISEKSEIFDDQFSVERPDGSNFTLKIRSTKLEDSAMYFCASGQGGTGANVLTFGAGSRLTVL.

A word on this clonotype: At one of its ends the junction is not consistent with the germline gene, which may arise from a read error. The chain employs TRBV7-3 and TRBJ2-2, with 9 positions matching TRBD1. This CDR3 is built from 15 residues. The V gene's germline CDR1 is SGHTA and CDR2 FQGTGA. Here the CDR3 DNA reads TGTGCCAGCAGCGCAGGGACAGGGTTTGTCGGGGAGCTGCTTTTT. Translation: CASSAGTGFVGELLF.

The V call is TRBV30, the J call TRBJ2-3; TRBD2 agrees at 9 bases. This CDR3 spans 17 amino acids. CDR1 is GTSNPN and CDR2 is SVGIG in the germline V gene (reference sequence). The V gene end was trimmed by 0 bases and the J gene end by 3 bases; junction bases not matched to a gene: 10. The CDR3 DNA reads TGTGCCTGGAGTGTCCCATTGGGGCTAGCGGGAACAGATACGCAGTATTTT. It yields the protein CAWSVPLGLAGTDTQYF.

This clonotype has only a few counts. The J gene is TRBJ1-2, the V gene TRBV29-1, with 10 bases matching TRBD1. The CDR3 sequence is 15 residues long. CDR1 and CDR2 from the germline V gene are SQVTM and ANQGSEA. V was clipped by 4 bases and J by 2 bases; unmatched bases: 7. DNA of the CDR3: TGCAGCGTTGGACAGGGGGCGGCGGCCAACTATGGCTACACCTTC. It encodes CSVGQGAAANYGYTF.

This clonotype was counted at least ten times. The chain recombines TRBV7-9 with TRBJ1-1; 8 nucleotides match TRBD1. CDR3 length: 16 residues. Per the germline V gene, CDR1 is SEHNR and CDR2 is FQNEAQ (reference sequence). Unmatched junction bases numbered 8, after V lost 5 bases and J lost 0 bases. CDR3 in DNA: TGTGCCAGCAGCAGTCAGGGGGCGGCGATGAACACTGAAGCTTTCTTT. This translates into CASSSQGAAMNTEAFF.

V is TRBV28 and J is TRBJ1-4; 8 bases map to TRBD1. J was trimmed by 8 bases and V by 5 bases; bases with no gene match: 10. This CDR3 is 15 amino acids long. The germline V gene encodes CDR1 MDHEN and CDR2 SYDVKM. DNA for the CDR3: TGTGCCAGCAGTCCCCCGACAGGGGTTGGGGAAAAACTGTTTTTT. Translation: CASSPPTGVGEKLFF. The whole variable domain, remainder taken from reference TRBV28 and TRBJ1-4, is DVKVTQSSRYLVKRTGEKVFLECVQDMDHENMFWYRQDPGLGLRLIYFSYDVKMKEKGDIPEGYSVSREKKERFSLILESASTNQTSMYLCASSPPTGVGEKLFFGSGTQLSVL.

This clonotype was seen repeatedly, ten times or more. The chain links TRBV27 to TRBJ2-7; weak D call: TRBD2 (6 bases). CDR3 length: 13 residues. The germline CDR1 and CDR2 sequences are MNHEY and SMNVEV (reference sequence). V was cut by 6 bases and J by 3 bases, with 12 bases left in between. The CDR3 coding sequence is TGTGCCAGCAGCTTAGGTAGCGGCTACGAGCAGTACTTC. It translates to CASSLGSGYEQYF.

The J gene is TRBJ2-3, the V gene TRBV6-2 or TRBV6-3; TRBD2 matches at 10 bases. Germline CDR1 and CDR2: MNHEY and SVGEGT. After removal of 6 bases from V and 1 base from J, the junction contained 4 bases not matched to a gene. The CDR3 is 15 amino acids. As DNA, the CDR3 is TGTGCCAGCAGCTCGAGCGGGAGGGGCACAGATACGCAGTATTTT. This codes for CASSSSGRGTDTQYF.

This CDR3 is CAIRQTGTNEKLFF. The CDR3 region has the DNA TGTGCCATCAGGCAGACAGGAACTAATGAAAAACTGTTTTTT. This rearrangement joins TRBV3-1 to TRBJ1-4, with D perhaps matching TRBD1 (6 bases). CDR3 length equals 14 residues. The ends were cut back, 10 bases at V and 1 base at J, with 13 bases in the middle. CDR1 LGHDT and CDR2 YNNKEL come from the germline V gene (reference sequence).

A few counts support this clonotype. The J gene is TRBJ1-1, the V gene TRBV10-3; D remains unclear. Looked up from germline, CDR1 is ENHRY and CDR2 is SYGVKD. The CDR3 extends over 13 amino acids. The germline V and J ends were trimmed by 8 bases and 5 bases, with 15 bases remaining between them. CDR3 sequence reads: CAIAGIAQTEAFF. The CDR3 DNA follows: TGTGCCATCGCCGGGATCGCTCAGACTGAAGCTTTCTTT.

This clonotype was seen repeatedly, ten times or more. The V gene is TRBV7-2, the J gene TRBJ2-5, with D maybe TRBD2 (5 bases). Germline V gene data show CDR1 as SGHTA and CDR2 as FQGNSA. The CDR3 is 13 residues long. V dropped 3 bases and J dropped 3 bases, with 8 bases sitting between them. The chain's CDR3 is CASSFSREETQYF. CDR3 coding DNA: TGTGCCAGCAGCTTTTCGCGGGAAGAGACCCAGTACTTC.

In this sample, this clonotype turned up many times. The chain is built from TRBV28 and TRBJ2-7; 7 positions match TRBD1. This CDR3 spans 17 amino acids. V trimming: 3 bases; J trimming: 0 bases; junction bases outside the gene matches: 11. Per germline, CDR1 MDHEN and CDR2 SYDVKM. CDR3 in amino acids: CASSFFKGQRYSYEQYF. DNA for the CDR3: TGTGCCAGCAGTTTTTTTAAGGGACAGCGATACTCCTACGAGCAGTACTTC.

This clonotype was recorded many times. The V gene is TRBV12-3 or TRBV12-4, the J gene TRBJ2-3; 7 positions agree with TRBD1. Trimming took 4 bases from V and 3 from J; bases not matched to a gene: 7. CDR3 length: 15 residues. CDR3 sequence: CASSSTGIPTDTQYF. For the CDR3, the DNA is TGTGCCAGCAGTTCGACAGGGATTCCTACAGATACGCAGTATTTT.

CDR3 nucleotides: TGTGCCAGCATGCGGTTCCAGAGTAATTCACCCCTCCACTTT. Translating gives CASMRFQSNSPLHF. The gene calls are TRBV12-3 or TRBV12-4 and TRBJ1-6; D gene ambiguous. Trimming pared 7 bases from V and 6 bases from J, leaving 13 bases between. The CDR3 has 14 amino acids.

This clonotype has just a few counts. The rearrangement joins TRBV18 to TRBJ2-7, with a possible D match to TRBD1 (5 bases). Per the germline V gene, CDR1 is KGHSH and CDR2 is LQKENI. The CDR3 length is 13 residues. The V end lost 5 bases, the J end lost 2 bases, and 10 bases lay between the germline ends. The CDR3 reads CASSVRQPYEQYF. CDR3 coding DNA: TGTGCCAGCTCAGTAAGACAGCCCTACGAGCAGTACTTC.

In this sample, this clonotype turned up many times. As DNA, the CDR3 is TGTGCCAGCAGCTTATTAGCGGGAGTGACAGATACGCAGTATTTT. This sequence encodes CASSLLAGVTDTQYF. The chain combines TRBV7-2 with TRBJ2-3, with 9 bases identical to TRBD2. CDR3 length: 15 amino acids. The V gene end was trimmed by 2 bases and the J gene end by 3 bases; junction bases not matched to a gene: 3. Germline loops: CDR1 SGHTA, CDR2 FQGNSA.

This clonotype was recorded at least ten times. The chain uses TRBV6-1 and TRBJ2-1; 7 bases map to TRBD2. After removal of 4 bases from V and 0 bases from J, the junction contained 3 bases not matched to a gene. Germline CDR1 and CDR2: MNHNS and SASEGT. There are 15 residues in the CDR3. CDR3 loop: CASSGSSGSYNEQFF. The CDR3 coding sequence is TGTGCCAGCAGTGGCTCTAGCGGCTCCTACAATGAGCAGTTCTTC.

This clonotype was seen ten or more times. J is TRBJ1-1 and V is TRBV12-3 or TRBV12-4; D is unresolved. V gave up 2 bases and J gave up 0 bases, with 7 bases separating them. The length of the CDR3 is 14 residues. The CDR3 DNA reads as TGTGCCAGCAGTTTACGGAATATGAACACTGAAGCTTTCTTT. Protein product: CASSLRNMNTEAFF.

The table lists this clonotype with many counts. The V and J genes are TRBV18 and TRBJ1-1, with 7 positions matching TRBD1. In germline, CDR1 is KGHSH, CDR2 LQKENI. The V gene end was trimmed by 8 bases and the J gene end by 1 base; junction bases not matched to a gene: 7. The CDR3 contains 14 residues. The CDR3 nucleotides read TGTGCCAGCGCTGGGGACAGCCAGAACACTGAAGCTTTCTTT. Protein: CASAGDSQNTEAFF.

This clonotype was seen a few times. The CDR3 coding sequence is TGCGCCAGCAGCCGGACTAGCGGGATGACAGAGAATGAGCAGTTCTTC. Translated, it gives CASSRTSGMTENEQFF. The chain couples TRBV4-1 to TRBJ2-1; TRBD2 matches at 12 bases. This CDR3 is 16 amino acids long. Germline CDR1 MGHRA, CDR2 YSYEKL. Germline trimming cut 4 bases from V and 7 bases from J; bases unmatched to any gene: 8.

Turning to this clonotype: A single base separates this from a much larger clone, so it may be a read error. CDR3 sequence: CASSTDRVPSEQFF. CDR3 DNA: TGTGCCAGCAGTACCGACAGGGTTCCCTCCGAGCAGTTCTTC. The chain combines TRBV27 with TRBJ2-1; TRBD1 matches 7 bases. The length of the CDR3 is 14 residues. Trimming at V came to 5 bases and at J to 10 bases, leaving 11 bases not matched to a gene. Germline V gene data show CDR1 as MNHEY and CDR2 as SMNVEV (reference sequence).

This clonotype showed up many times. This chain connects TRBV11-2 to TRBJ1-1; a possible D gene is TRBD1 (6 bases). Germline lookup yields CDR1 SGHAT and CDR2 FQNNGV. V lost 9 bases to trimming and J lost 3 bases, with 17 bases between them. The CDR3 has 14 amino acids. The CDR3 spells CASHPGTYHTEAFF. CDR3 coding DNA: TGTGCCAGTCACCCCGGGACATACCACACTGAAGCTTTCTTT.